This is a list of T cell receptor beta chains from one sample in a study of blood T cell repertoires in COVID-19. Here immunoSEQ multiplex PCR was the method, and the copy in TCRdb shows in-frame clones only, minus some. The table has about 140,000 clones, around 87% seen once. Sequenced sample: peripheral blood. Source of these receptors: a human donor in a cohort sampled during active COVID-19. Each CDR3 is given with its conserved first and last residue.

>TRBJ2-1|14|TRBV4-1
CASSQPGHYNEQFF
>TRBJ2-5|14|TRBV27
CASSPQRAQETQYF
>TRBJ2-2|14|TRBV27
CASRPQGNGGELFF
>TRBJ1-1|13|TRBV5-1
CASSFFGNTEAFF
>TRBJ1-2|15|TRBV7-2
CASSPRGAPLDGYTF
>TRBJ2-5|15|TRBV4-1
CASSPRDSEVETQYF
>TRBJ1-2|15|TRBV28
CASSLGGQTNYGYTF
>TRBJ1-1|15|TRBV2
CASKVYSGAGTEAFF
>TRBJ2-1|17|TRBV28
CASRDDSGRGPYNEQFF
>TRBJ2-3|14|TRBV28
CASWLAGDTDTQYF
>TRBJ2-7|15|TRBV14
CASSQVEQSGYEQYF
>TRBJ1-2|14|TRBV7-9
CASSLGFSDYGYTF
>TRBJ1-4|15|TRBV5-5
CASSLLPGDNEKLFF
>TRBJ2-7|14|TRBV5-5
CASSATSGNDEQYF
>TRBJ2-1|19|TRBV4-1
CASSQEPPKAGQIYNEQFF
>TRBJ2-5|18|TRBV3-1/TRBV3-2
CASSQMKPGQGRQETQYF